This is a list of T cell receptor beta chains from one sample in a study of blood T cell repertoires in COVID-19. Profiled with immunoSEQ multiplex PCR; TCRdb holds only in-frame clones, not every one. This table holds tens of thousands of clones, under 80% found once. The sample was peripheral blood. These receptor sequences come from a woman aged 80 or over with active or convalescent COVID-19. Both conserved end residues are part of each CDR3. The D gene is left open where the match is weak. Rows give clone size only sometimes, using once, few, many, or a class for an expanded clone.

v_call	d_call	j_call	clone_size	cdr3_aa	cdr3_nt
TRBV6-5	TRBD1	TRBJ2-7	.	CASQLTGVPHEQYF	TGTGCCAGCCAACTTACAGGGGTCCCCCACGAGCAGTACTTC
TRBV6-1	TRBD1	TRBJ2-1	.	CASSEPRDSTYNEQFF	TGTGCCAGCAGTGAACCCCGGGACAGCACCTACAATGAGCAGTTCTTC
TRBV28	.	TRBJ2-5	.	CASSFFGQGVETQYF	.
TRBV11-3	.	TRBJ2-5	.	CASSLAGGETQYF	TGTGCCAGCAGCTTAGCCGGGGGAGAGACCCAGTACTTC
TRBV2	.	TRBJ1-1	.	CASKKTGEAFF	TGTGCCAGCAAGAAAACAGGGGAAGCTTTCTTT
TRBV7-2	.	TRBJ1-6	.	CASSLVGSRGSNSPLHF	TGTGCCAGCAGCTTAGTAGGGTCCAGGGGATCGAATTCACCCCTCCACTTT
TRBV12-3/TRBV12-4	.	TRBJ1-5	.	CASSPDFPQPQHF	TGTGCCAGCAGCCCAGACTTCCCACAGCCCCAGCATTTT
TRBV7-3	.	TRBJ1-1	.	CASSPHHLDLGANTEAFF	TGTGCCAGCAGCCCACACCACCTGGACCTGGGGGCGAACACTGAAGCTTTCTTT
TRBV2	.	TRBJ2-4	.	CASSGYGSFEGKNIQYF	TGTGCCAGCAGCGGCTACGGGAGCTTCGAAGGCAAAAACATTCAGTACTTC
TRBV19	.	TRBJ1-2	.	CASSPSLVGQGLIDYGYTF	TGTGCCAGTAGTCCGTCTCTGGTTGGTCAGGGACTAATCGATTATGGCTACACCTTC
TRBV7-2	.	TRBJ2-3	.	CASSLGVSRDTQYF	TGTGCCAGCAGCTTAGGGGTATCTAGGGATACGCAGTATTTT
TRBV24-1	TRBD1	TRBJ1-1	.	CATSDCPGTGGVMNTEAFF	TGTGCCACCAGTGATTGCCCTGGGACAGGGGGCGTTATGAACACTGAAGCTTTCTTT
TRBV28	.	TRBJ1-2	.	CASSSLDSNYGYTF	TGTGCCAGCAGTTCACTGGACAGTAACTATGGCTACACCTTC
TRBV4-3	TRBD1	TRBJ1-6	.	CASRPPPRGQPESSYNSPLHF	TGCGCCAGCAGACCCCCCCCACGGGGACAGCCGGAGAGCTCCTATAATTCACCCCTCCACTTT
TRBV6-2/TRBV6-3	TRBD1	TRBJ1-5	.	CASSRGGTGEYQPQHF	TGTGCCAGCAGTCGAGGCGGGACAGGGGAATATCAGCCCCAGCATTTT
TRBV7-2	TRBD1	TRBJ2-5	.	CASSLGGRGLETQYF	TGTGCCAGCAGCTTAGGCGGCAGGGGGCTGGAGACCCAGTACTTC
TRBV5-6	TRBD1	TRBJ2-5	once	CASSTLQGYQETQYF	TGTGCCAGCAGCACCCTACAGGGGTACCAAGAGACCCAGTACTTC
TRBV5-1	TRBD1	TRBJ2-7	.	CASSSRGHEQYF	TGCGCCAGCAGCTCCAGGGGGCACGAGCAGTACTTC
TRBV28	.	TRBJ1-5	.	CASSFRSSNQPQHF	TGTGCCAGCAGTTTTCGGAGTAGCAATCAGCCCCAGCATTTT
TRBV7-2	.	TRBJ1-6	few	CASSLGGGFGSLHF	TGTGCCAGCAGCTTAGGGGGGGGTTTTGGCTCCCTCCACTTT
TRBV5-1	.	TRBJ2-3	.	CASSLLARSTDTQYF	TGCGCCAGCAGCTTACTAGCCCGTTCCACAGATACGCAGTATTTT
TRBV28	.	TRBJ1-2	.	CASSREVYGYTF	TGTGCCAGCTCAAGGGAGGTCTATGGCTACACCTTC
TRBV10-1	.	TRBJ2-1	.	CASSAGQTRNEQFF	TGCGCCAGCAGTGCCGGCCAAACTAGGAATGAGCAGTTCTTC
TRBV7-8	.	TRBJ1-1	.	CASSPRGMNTEAFF	TGTGCCAGCAGCCCCCGGGGGATGAACACTGAAGCTTTCTTT
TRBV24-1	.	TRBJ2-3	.	CATSDLHNTDTQYF	TGTGCCACCAGTGATTTGCACAACACAGATACGCAGTATTTT
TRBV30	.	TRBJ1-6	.	CAWSVIDSPLHF	TGTGCCTGGAGTGTTATAGATTCACCCCTCCACTTT